These 22 T cell receptor beta chains were all obtained from the same sample, sequenced in a study of cytomegalovirus exposure and HLA in healthy donors. PCR was performed using 60 Vbeta and 13 Jbeta primers. The data were produced by immunoSEQ multiplex PCR, yet TCRdb's version contains in-frame clones alone and is incomplete. Counted here are some 110,000 clones, 77% occurring once; the ten biggest clones make up 13%. The sequencing sample was made of PBMCs. These receptors all come from a middle-aged woman in good health and CMV-seropositive.

The chain has TRBV6-1 and TRBJ2-1, with D possibly being TRBD2 (6 bases). This CDR3 is built from 16 residues. From germline, CDR1 is MNHNS and CDR2 SASEGT. Trimming removed 3 bases from V and 5 bases from J, with 17 bases in between. The CDR3 bases are TGTGCCAGCAGTGACCTTATCCGCAGCGGGCACAATGAGCAGTTCTTC. It codes for CASSDLIRSGHNEQFF.

The chain couples TRBV9 to TRBJ2-1; TRBD2 matches 11 bases. V dropped 2 bases and J dropped 7; count of bases not matched to a gene: 11. The germline V gene encodes CDR1 SGDLS and CDR2 YYNGEE. This CDR3 comprises 17 residues. CDR3 sequence: CASSVGVIAGGPNEQFF. The CDR3 bases are TGTGCCAGCAGCGTCGGAGTAATAGCGGGAGGGCCTAATGAGCAGTTCTTC.

The V call is TRBV7-9, the J call TRBJ2-1, with D perhaps TRBD2 (6 bases). Trimming shortened V by 4 bases and J by 8 bases, and 15 bases separated the two germline ends. This CDR3 is 14 amino acids long. Germline V gives CDR1 SEHNR, CDR2 FQNEAQ (reference sequence). This CDR3 reads CASSYGQGLDEQFF. In DNA form, the CDR3 reads TGTGCCAGCAGCTATGGGCAGGGACTCGATGAGCAGTTCTTC.

Many counts were recorded for this clone. The genes are TRBV4-1 and TRBJ1-3; perhaps TRBD1 as D (5 bases). V lost 0 bases to trimming and J lost 5 bases, with 11 bases between them. Germline CDR1 is MGHRA and CDR2 is YSYEKL. There are 15 residues in the CDR3. CDR3 sequence reads: CASSQELQGRNTIYF. The CDR3 DNA is TGCGCCAGCAGCCAAGAGCTCCAGGGCCGAAACACCATATATTTT.

As to this clone: This sample also contains other DNA sequences that code for the same CDR3. The chain links TRBV6-5 to TRBJ2-7; 9 bases line up with TRBD1. The CDR3 extends over 15 amino acids. From germline, CDR1 is MNHEY and CDR2 SVGAGI. The trim removed 0 bases at V and 2 bases at J, leaving 2 bases unmatched. The CDR3 sequence: CASSYSDRGPYEQYF. DNA of the CDR3: TGTGCCAGCAGTTACTCGGACAGGGGCCCCTACGAGCAGTACTTC.

The rearrangement uses TRBV9 and TRBJ2-3; a weak D match, TRBD2 (5 bases). This CDR3 is built from 15 residues. CDR1 is SGDLS and CDR2 is YYNGEE in the germline V gene. V was trimmed by 1 base and J by 2 bases, leaving 11 bases between them. The CDR3 loop is CASSVSPGTTDTQYF. For the CDR3, the DNA is TGTGCCAGCAGCGTATCTCCGGGAACCACAGATACGCAGTATTTT.

This rearrangement joins TRBV28 to TRBJ1-4, with 9 bases matching TRBD1. The CDR3 has 15 amino acids. Germline-derived CDR1 and CDR2 are MDHEN and SYDVKM. V was clipped by 6 bases and J by 4 bases; unmatched bases: 6. The CDR3 nucleotides are TGTGCCAGCAGCTCCGGGACAGGGAGTAATGAAAAACTGTTTTTT. Residues: CASSSGTGSNEKLFF.

V is TRBV28 and J is TRBJ2-7; TRBD2 agrees at 13 bases. J gave up 1 base and V 5 bases, and 11 bases lay outside the gene matches. Germline V gives CDR1 MDHEN, CDR2 SYDVKM. The CDR3 sequence is 18 residues long. The CDR3 sequence is CASSLLAGGPGASYEQYF. The CDR3, as DNA: TGTGCCAGCAGTCTACTAGCGGGAGGGCCGGGAGCGTCCTACGAGCAGTACTTC. Using reference TRBV28 and TRBJ2-7 for the parts outside the CDR3, the full variable domain is DVKVTQSSRYLVKRTGEKVFLECVQDMDHENMFWYRQDPGLGLRLIYFSYDVKMKEKGDIPEGYSVSREKKERFSLILESASTNQTSMYLCASSLLAGGPGASYEQYFGPGTRLTVT.

Concerning this clone: Other DNA sequences within the sample encode an identical CDR3. The rearrangement links TRBV2 to TRBJ1-5; the D gene is possibly TRBD1 (5 bases). Germline V gene lookup returns CDR1 SNHLY and CDR2 FYNNEI. The CDR3 has 13 residues. Trimming pared 9 bases from V and 3 bases from J, leaving 12 bases between. For the CDR3, the DNA is TGTGCCAGTAGTCGACAGCTCAATCAGCCCCAGCATTTT. Residues: CASSRQLNQPQHF.

This clone appeared a single time. The chain is built from TRBV7-9 and TRBJ1-2, with a weak D call TRBD1 (6 bases). Between the trimmed V and J ends, which lost 7 bases and 2 bases, there was a span of 14 bases. Germline values: CDR1 SEHNR, CDR2 FQNEAQ (reference sequence). The CDR3 is 14 amino acids. The CDR3 here is CASTYRGQNYGYTF. In nucleotides, the CDR3 is TGTGCCAGCACATACCGTGGACAGAACTATGGCTACACCTTC.

This chain connects TRBV9 to TRBJ2-7, with 12 bases aligning to TRBD1. The ends lost 2 bases at V and 4 bases at J; junction bases unmatched: 4. Germline V gives CDR1 SGDLS, CDR2 YYNGEE. This CDR3 has 15 amino acids. DNA for the CDR3: TGTGCCAGCAGCGTCGGGACAGGGGGCGTTTACGAGCAGTACTTC. Translation gives CASSVGTGGVYEQYF. Drawing the rest from reference TRBV9 and TRBJ2-7, the complete variable domain is DSGVTQTPKHLITATGQRVTLRCSPRSGDLSVYWYQQSLDQGLQFLIQYYNGEERAKGNILERFSAQQFPDLHSELNLSSLELGDSALYFCASSVGTGGVYEQYFGPGTRLTVT.

V is TRBV6-5 and J is TRBJ1-3, with D unclear. The V end was cut by 4 bases, the J end by 3 bases, with 13 bases between. In germline, CDR1 is MNHEY, CDR2 SVGAGI. CDR3 length: 15 residues. In DNA, the CDR3 is TGTGCCAGCAGTTCTCGTACTAGAAGTGGAAACACCATATATTTT. Protein product: CASSSRTRSGNTIYF.

The chain recombines TRBV5-1 with TRBJ2-1; D not certain. This CDR3 region has 14 residues. The V gene lost 7 bases and the J gene lost 8 bases, with 19 bases spanning the gap. CDR1 and CDR2 from the germline V gene are SGHRS and YFSETQ. The CDR3 DNA reads TGCGCCAGCGGCACTTCACCCGCAGGCCATGAGCAGTTCTTC. It yields the protein CASGTSPAGHEQFF. The variable domain in full, with the rest retrieved from reference TRBV5-1 and TRBJ2-1, is KAGVTQTPRYLIKTRGQQVTLSCSPISGHRSVSWYQQTPGQGLQFLFEYFSETQRNKGNFPGRFSGRQFSNSRSEMNVSTLELGDSALYLCASGTSPAGHEQFFGPGTRLTVL.

The genes are TRBV28 and TRBJ1-5; the D gene is possibly TRBD1 (5 bases). Germline CDR1 is MDHEN and CDR2 is SYDVKM. V shed 11 bases and J shed 0 bases, with 20 bases lying between them. The CDR3 has 16 residues. This chain's CDR3 is CAGSSPGDYSNQPQHF. For the CDR3, the DNA is TGTGCCGGGTCCTCCCCGGGGGACTATAGCAATCAGCCCCAGCATTTT. Together with reference TRBV28 and TRBJ1-5, the CDR3 gives the full variable domain: DVKVTQSSRYLVKRTGEKVFLECVQDMDHENMFWYRQDPGLGLRLIYFSYDVKMKEKGDIPEGYSVSREKKERFSLILESASTNQTSMYLCAGSSPGDYSNQPQHFGDGTRLSIL.

The J gene is TRBJ2-1, the V gene TRBV5-1, with 10 bases matching TRBD2. CDR1 is SGHRS, CDR2 YFSETQ, per germline. V gave up 7 bases and J gave up 8 bases; unmatched junction bases: 9. This CDR3 region has 14 residues. The CDR3 nucleotides are TGCGCCAGCTTCAGCGGGAGGGCCTGGGATGAGCAGTTCTTC. Its translation: CASFSGRAWDEQFF. The full variable domain, with the rest looked up from reference TRBV5-1 and TRBJ2-1, is KAGVTQTPRYLIKTRGQQVTLSCSPISGHRSVSWYQQTPGQGLQFLFEYFSETQRNKGNFPGRFSGRQFSNSRSEMNVSTLELGDSALYLCASFSGRAWDEQFFGPGTRLTVL.

This chain connects TRBV28 to TRBJ1-2; perhaps TRBD1 as D (5 bases). CDR1 and CDR2 (germline): MDHEN, SYDVKM. The CDR3 consists of 12 residues. V was cut by 5 bases and J by 14 bases, with 18 bases left in between. CDR3 in DNA: TGTGCCAGCAGTCCAGTTGTTCAGGGTGAAACCTTC. This sequence encodes CASSPVVQGETF.

This clone was seen a single time. V and J are TRBV4-1 and TRBJ2-1, with 8 bases matching TRBD1. With 3 bases clipped from V and 2 bases from J, the junction kept 6 bases outside the gene matches. This CDR3 spans 16 amino acids. The germline V gene has CDR1 MGHRA and CDR2 YSYEKL. The CDR3 nucleotides read TGCGCCAGCAGCCACAAACCAGGGGGCGCCTACAATGAGCAGTTCTTC. This sequence encodes CASSHKPGGAYNEQFF.

This clone was picked up a small number of times. The V call is TRBV14, the J call TRBJ1-3; no definite D call. V was cut by 5 bases and J by 4 bases, with 12 bases left in between. Germline V lookup: CDR1 SGHDN, CDR2 FVKESK. This CDR3 spans 14 amino acids. CDR3 region: CASSLIGFGNTIYF. The CDR3 DNA follows: TGTGCCAGCAGCTTAATCGGGTTCGGAAACACCATATATTTT.

V gene TRBV5-4 combines with J gene TRBJ2-1, with 7 bases that match TRBD1. In germline, CDR1 is SGHNT, CDR2 YYREEE (reference sequence). The trim removed 3 bases at V and 3 bases at J, leaving 6 bases unmatched. CDR3 length: 15 amino acids. Here the CDR3 reads CASSSQGFDYNEQFF. CDR3 sequence (DNA): TGTGCCAGCAGCTCACAGGGGTTTGACTACAATGAGCAGTTCTTC.

The chain employs TRBV9 and TRBJ1-2; D remains ambiguous. This CDR3 contains 13 residues. Germline-derived CDR1 and CDR2 are SGDLS and YYNGEE. V lost 6 bases to trimming and J lost 0 bases, with 9 bases between them. This chain's CDR3 is CASTQTTNYGYTF. The CDR3 nucleotides are TGTGCCAGCACCCAGACAACTAACTATGGCTACACCTTC.

The V gene is TRBV2, the J gene TRBJ2-1, with TRBD2 matching 12 bases. Trimming took 4 bases from V and 6 from J; bases not matched to a gene: 7. This CDR3 has 16 amino acids. Germline-derived CDR1 and CDR2 are SNHLY and FYNNEI. The CDR3 DNA sequence: TGTGCCAGCAGTGGTACCGGGACTAGCGGGTTCAATGAGCAGTTCTTC. As protein: CASSGTGTSGFNEQFF.

This chain links TRBV28 with TRBJ1-2; tentatively, D is TRBD1 (6 bases). Germline V gene data show CDR1 as MDHEN and CDR2 as SYDVKM. This CDR3 is built from 15 residues. V dropped 2 bases and J dropped 0 bases, with 10 bases sitting between them. The CDR3 loop is CASSLGRGTNYGYTF. CDR3 nucleotide sequence: TGTGCCAGCAGTTTAGGCAGGGGCACTAACTATGGCTACACCTTC.